This T cell receptor (beta chain) was profiled in a study of T cells in Graves' hyperthyroidism and ophthalmopathy. Study at large: Once the initial diagnosis was made, peripheral blood was obtained before any treatment.

This clonotype was seen repeatedly, ten times or more. Amplification yielded TCR beta CDR3 regions, with RNA transcripts as the source. HTBI primers were the set used in a first-round RT-PCR of the TCR CDR3. TCRdb called the multiplex PCR reads again in MiXCR, with one record for every CDR3 protein. The table shows under 300,000 distinct CDR3 sequences, with 13% to 15% occurring only once. Aged 18 to 65, the patients had hyperthyroidism that was newly diagnosed and had lasted under 2 months. Clinical symptoms, serum thyroxine and TRAb, thyroid ultrasound and orbital computed tomography were used for the diagnoses. PBMCs were derived from 9.5 to 10 ml fresh peripheral blood. CDR1 is SGHRS, CDR2 YFSETQ, per germline. Trimming took 2 bases from V and 2 from J; bases not matched to a gene: 12. This CDR3 has 18 amino acids.

The TCR sequence derives from a woman in her thirties or forties with Graves' hyperthyroidism that later progressed to Graves' ophthalmopathy. Sequencing used blood. V is TRBV5-1 and J is TRBJ2-3, with 9 bases matching TRBD2. The CDR3 DNA reads TGCGCCAGCAGCTTCTCTCTTACCCTAGCGGGAAACACAGATACGCAGTATTTT. It codes for CASSFSLTLAGNTDTQYF.